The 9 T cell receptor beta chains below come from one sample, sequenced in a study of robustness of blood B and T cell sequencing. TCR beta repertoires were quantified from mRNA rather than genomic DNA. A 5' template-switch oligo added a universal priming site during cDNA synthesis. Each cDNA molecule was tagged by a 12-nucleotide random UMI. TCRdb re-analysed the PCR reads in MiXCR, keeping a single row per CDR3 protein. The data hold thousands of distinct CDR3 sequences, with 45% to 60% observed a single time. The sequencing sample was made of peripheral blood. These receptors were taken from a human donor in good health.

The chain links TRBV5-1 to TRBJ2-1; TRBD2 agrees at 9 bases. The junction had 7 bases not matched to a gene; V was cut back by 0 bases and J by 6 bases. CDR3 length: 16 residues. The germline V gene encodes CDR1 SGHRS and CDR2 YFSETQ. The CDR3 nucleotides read TGCGCCAGCAGCTTGGCCGGGACTAGCCCCAGCAATGAGCAGTTCTTC. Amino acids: CASSLAGTSPSNEQFF.

The CDR3 DNA follows: TGTGCCAGCAGTTTTCGGGGGGCGGAGGCTTTCTTT. This gives the protein CASSFRGAEAFF. V is TRBV12-3 or TRBV12-4 and J is TRBJ1-1, with a tentative D call TRBD1 (6 bases). This CDR3 contains 12 residues. V lost 3 bases, J lost 11 bases, and 13 bases lay in between.

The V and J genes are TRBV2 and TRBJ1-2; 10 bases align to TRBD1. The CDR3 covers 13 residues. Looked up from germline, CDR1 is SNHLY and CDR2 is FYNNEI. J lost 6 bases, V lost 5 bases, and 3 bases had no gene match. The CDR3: CASSRGQGHGYTF. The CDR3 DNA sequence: TGTGCCAGCAGTAGGGGACAGGGGCATGGCTACACCTTC.

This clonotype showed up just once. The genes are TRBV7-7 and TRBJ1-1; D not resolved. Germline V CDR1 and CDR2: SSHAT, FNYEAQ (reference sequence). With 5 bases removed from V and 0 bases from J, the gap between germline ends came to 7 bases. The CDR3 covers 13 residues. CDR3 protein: CASSISLNTEAFF. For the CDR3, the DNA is TGTGCCAGCAGCATCTCCCTGAACACTGAAGCTTTCTTT.

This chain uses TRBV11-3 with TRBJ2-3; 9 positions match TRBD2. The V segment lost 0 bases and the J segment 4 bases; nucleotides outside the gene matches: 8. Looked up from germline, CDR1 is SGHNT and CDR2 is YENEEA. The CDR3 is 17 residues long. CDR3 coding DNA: TGTGCCAGCAGCTTAGACCCTAGCGGGGTAGTTTCAGATACGCAGTATTTT. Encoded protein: CASSLDPSGVVSDTQYF.

The CDR3 region has the DNA TGCGCCAGCAGAAGACAGACGTACAATGAGCAGTTCTTC. Protein: CASRRQTYNEQFF. The chain recombines TRBV5-1 with TRBJ2-1; TRBD1 is a possible D gene (5 bases). The CDR3 is 13 amino acids. Per the germline V gene, CDR1 is SGHRS and CDR2 is YFSETQ. V lost 5 bases, J lost 4 bases, and 10 bases lay in between.

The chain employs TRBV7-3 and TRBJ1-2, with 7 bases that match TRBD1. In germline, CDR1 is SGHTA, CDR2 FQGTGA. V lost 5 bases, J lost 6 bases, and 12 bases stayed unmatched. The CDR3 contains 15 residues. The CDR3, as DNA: TGTGCCAGCAGCCCAGGGGGGGCTATGAGGGATGGCTACACCTTC. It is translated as CASSPGGAMRDGYTF.

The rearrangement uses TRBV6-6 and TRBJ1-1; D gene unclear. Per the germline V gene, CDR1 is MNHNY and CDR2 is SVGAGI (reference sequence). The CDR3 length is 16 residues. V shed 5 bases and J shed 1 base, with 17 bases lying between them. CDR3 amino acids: CASSNPYSLPNTEAFF. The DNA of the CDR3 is TGTGCCAGCAGTAATCCCTATTCACTCCCGAACACTGAAGCTTTCTTT.

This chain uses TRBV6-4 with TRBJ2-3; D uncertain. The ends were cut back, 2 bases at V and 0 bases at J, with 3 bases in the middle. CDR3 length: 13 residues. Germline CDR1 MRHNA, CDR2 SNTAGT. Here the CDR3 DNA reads TGTGCCAGCAGTGACCGGAGCACAGATACGCAGTATTTT. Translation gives CASSDRSTDTQYF.